This record concerns one T cell receptor (beta chain) sequence. With 60 Vbeta and 13 Jbeta primers, the PCR was carried out. Generated by immunoSEQ multiplex PCR, the TCRdb table keeps only in-frame clones and is missing some. This sample lists under 100,000 clones; its ten largest clones have about 4.2%. The data originate from a study of cytomegalovirus exposure and HLA in healthy donors. Trimming removed 6 bases at V and 2 bases at J, with 11 bases between. The CDR3 covers 13 residues. The germline V gene encodes CDR1 KGHSH and CDR2 LQKENI. Sample: PBMCs. The TCR comes from a man aged 25 to 40 in good health and CMV-seronegative. The rearrangement joins TRBV18 to TRBJ2-7; D possibly corresponds to TRBD2 (5 bases). The DNA for the CDR3 is TGTGCCAGCTCCGACTACCGGACCTACGAGCAGTACTTC. This encodes CASSDYRTYEQYF.